This T cell receptor beta chain was recorded in a study of cytomegalovirus exposure and HLA in healthy donors. The PCR was carried out with 60 Vbeta primers and 13 Jbeta primers. Libraries were prepared by immunoSEQ multiplex PCR; TCRdb keeps only in-frame clonotypes and omits some of them. The data hold 95,000 to 150,000 clones, with approximately 87% observed a single time. The V gene lost 6 bases and the J gene lost 7 bases, with 15 bases spanning the gap. This CDR3 is built from 13 residues. The germline CDR1 and CDR2 sequences are SNHLY and FYNNEI. The rearrangement links TRBV2 to TRBJ1-2; D is unclear. The sequence derives from a man younger than 30 in good health and CMV-seropositive. The sample consisted of PBMCs. The CDR3, as DNA: TGTGCCAGCAGACCAAGGGAGACGGGTGGCTACACCTTC. Translating it yields CASRPRETGGYTF.